This TCR beta chain emerged from a study of blood T cells in healthy people across ages. Whole-study context: About one barcoded beta molecule per two T cells came from capture by template switching.

The second PCR ran 7 to 11 cycles with a sample-barcoded 5' primer and J-beta primers. TCRdb re-analysed the 5' RACE reads in MiXCR, keeping a single row per CDR3 protein. The sample has around 800,000 distinct CDR3 sequences; roughly 24% are singletons. Trimming removed 5 bases from V and 1 base from J, with 8 bases in between. The CDR3 has 13 amino acids. Germline assignment: CDR1 SNHLY and CDR2 FYNNEI. This sample was shared with a second study, whose subject was T cells of mothers and their children. This second report adds: Each mother gave over 9.5 million TCR beta CDR3 reads; each child, about 3 million.

This receptor was obtained from a boy between 10 and 17 years old in good health. The chain links TRBV2 to TRBJ2-5; no reliable D call. The sample comprised blood. The chain's CDR3 is CASSPLRQETQYF. CDR3 nucleotide sequence: TGTGCCAGCAGTCCGCTACGCCAAGAGACCCAGTACTTC.